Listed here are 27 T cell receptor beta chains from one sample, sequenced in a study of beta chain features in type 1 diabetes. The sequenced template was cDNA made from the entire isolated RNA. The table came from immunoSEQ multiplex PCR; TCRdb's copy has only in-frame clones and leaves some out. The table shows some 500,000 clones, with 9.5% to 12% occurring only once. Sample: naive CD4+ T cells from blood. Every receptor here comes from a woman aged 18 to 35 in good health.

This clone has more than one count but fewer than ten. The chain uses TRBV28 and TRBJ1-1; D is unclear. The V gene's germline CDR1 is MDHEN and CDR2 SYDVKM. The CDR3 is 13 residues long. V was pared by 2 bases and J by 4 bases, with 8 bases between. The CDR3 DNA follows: TGTGCCAGCAGTTTAGGGAGTCTCACTGAAGCTTTCTTT. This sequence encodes CASSLGSLTEAFF.

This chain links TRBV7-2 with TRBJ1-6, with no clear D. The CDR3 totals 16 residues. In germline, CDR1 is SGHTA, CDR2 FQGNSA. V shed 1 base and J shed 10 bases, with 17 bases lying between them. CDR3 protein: CASSLETLKTGSPLHF. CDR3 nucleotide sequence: TGTGCCAGCAGCTTAGAGACGCTAAAGACGGGCTCACCCCTCCACTTT.

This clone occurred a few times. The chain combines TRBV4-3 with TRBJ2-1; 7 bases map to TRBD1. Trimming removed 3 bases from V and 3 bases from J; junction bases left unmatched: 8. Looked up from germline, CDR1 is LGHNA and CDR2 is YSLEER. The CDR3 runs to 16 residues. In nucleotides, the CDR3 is TGCGCCAGCAGCCATCTTCGACGGACAGGCTACAATGAGCAGTTCTTC. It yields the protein CASSHLRRTGYNEQFF.

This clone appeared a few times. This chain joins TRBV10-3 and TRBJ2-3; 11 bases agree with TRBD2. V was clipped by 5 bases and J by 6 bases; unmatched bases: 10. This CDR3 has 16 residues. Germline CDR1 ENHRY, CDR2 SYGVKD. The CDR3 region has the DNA TGTGCCATCAGTTTACCCGGGACTAGCGGAATCGATACGCAGTATTTT. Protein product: CAISLPGTSGIDTQYF.

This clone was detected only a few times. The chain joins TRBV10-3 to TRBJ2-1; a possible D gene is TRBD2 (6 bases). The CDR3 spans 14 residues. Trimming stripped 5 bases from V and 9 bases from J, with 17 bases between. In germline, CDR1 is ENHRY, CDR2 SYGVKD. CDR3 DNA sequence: TGTGCCATCAGTACGGGAGACCGGGGAGTTGAGCAGTTCTTC. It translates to CAISTGDRGVEQFF.

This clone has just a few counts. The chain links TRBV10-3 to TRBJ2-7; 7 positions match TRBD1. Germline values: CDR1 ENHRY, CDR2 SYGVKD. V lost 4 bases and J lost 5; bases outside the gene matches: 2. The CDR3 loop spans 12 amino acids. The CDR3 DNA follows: TGTGCCATCAGTGGCAGGGGGAACGAGCAGTACTTC. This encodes CAISGRGNEQYF.

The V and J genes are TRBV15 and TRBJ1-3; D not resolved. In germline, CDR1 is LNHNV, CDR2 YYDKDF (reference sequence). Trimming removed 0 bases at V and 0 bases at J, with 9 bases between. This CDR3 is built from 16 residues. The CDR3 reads CATSRDRSFSGNTIYF. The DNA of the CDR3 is TGTGCCACCAGCAGAGATCGCTCCTTCTCTGGAAACACCATATATTTT. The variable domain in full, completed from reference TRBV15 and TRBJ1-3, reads DAMVIQNPRYQVTQFGKPVTLSCSQTLNHNVMYWYQQKSSQAPKLLFHYYDKDFNNEADTPDNFQSRRPNTSFCFLDIRSPGLGDTAMYLCATSRDRSFSGNTIYFGEGSWLTVV.

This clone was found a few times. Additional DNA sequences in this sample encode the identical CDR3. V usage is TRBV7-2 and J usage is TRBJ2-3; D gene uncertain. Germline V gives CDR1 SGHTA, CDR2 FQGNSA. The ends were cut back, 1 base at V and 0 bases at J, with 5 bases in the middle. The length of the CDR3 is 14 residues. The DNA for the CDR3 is TGTGCCAGCAGCTTAGTCGGGAGCACAGATACGCAGTATTTT. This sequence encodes CASSLVGSTDTQYF.

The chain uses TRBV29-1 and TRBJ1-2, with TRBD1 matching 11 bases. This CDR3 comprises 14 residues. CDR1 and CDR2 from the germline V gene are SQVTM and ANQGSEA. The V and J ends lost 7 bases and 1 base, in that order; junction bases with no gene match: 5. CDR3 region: CSARGTGGNYGYTF. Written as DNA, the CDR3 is TGCAGCGCCCGAGGGACAGGGGGTAACTATGGCTACACCTTC.

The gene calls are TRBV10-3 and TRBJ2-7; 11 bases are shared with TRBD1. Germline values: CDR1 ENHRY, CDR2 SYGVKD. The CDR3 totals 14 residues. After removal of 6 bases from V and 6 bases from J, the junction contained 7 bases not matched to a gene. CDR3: CAIREPGTGGEQYV. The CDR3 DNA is TGTGCCATCAGGGAACCCGGGACAGGGGGCGAGCAGTACGTC.

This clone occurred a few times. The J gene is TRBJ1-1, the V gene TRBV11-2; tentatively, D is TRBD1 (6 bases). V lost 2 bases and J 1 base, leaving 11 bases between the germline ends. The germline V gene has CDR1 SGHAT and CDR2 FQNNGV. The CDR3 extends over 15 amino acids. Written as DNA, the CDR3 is TGTGCCAGCAGCTTACACAGGGTAGGGAACACTGAAGCTTTCTTT. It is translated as CASSLHRVGNTEAFF.

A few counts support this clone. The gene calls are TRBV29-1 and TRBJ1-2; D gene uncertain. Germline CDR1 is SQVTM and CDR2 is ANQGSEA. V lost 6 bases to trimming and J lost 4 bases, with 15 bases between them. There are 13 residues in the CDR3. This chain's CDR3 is CSVPKGRTYGYTF. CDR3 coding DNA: TGCAGCGTCCCCAAAGGAAGGACCTATGGCTACACCTTC. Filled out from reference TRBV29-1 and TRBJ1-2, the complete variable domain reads SAVISQKPSRDICQRGTSLTIQCQVDSQVTMMFWYRQQPGQSLTLIATANQGSEATYESGFVIDKFPISRPNLTFSTLTVSNMSPEDSSIYLCSVPKGRTYGYTFGSGTRLTVV.

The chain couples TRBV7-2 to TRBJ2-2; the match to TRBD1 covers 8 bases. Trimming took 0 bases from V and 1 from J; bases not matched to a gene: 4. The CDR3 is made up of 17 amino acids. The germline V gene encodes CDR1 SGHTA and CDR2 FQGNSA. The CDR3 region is CASSLAWGQVNTGELFF. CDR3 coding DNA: TGTGCCAGCAGCTTAGCTTGGGGACAGGTGAACACCGGGGAGCTGTTTTTT.

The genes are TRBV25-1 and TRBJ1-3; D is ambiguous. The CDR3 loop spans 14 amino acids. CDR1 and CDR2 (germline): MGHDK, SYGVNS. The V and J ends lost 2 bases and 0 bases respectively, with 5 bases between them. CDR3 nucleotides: TGTGCCAGCAGTGAAGCAGTCTCTGGAAACACCATATATTTT. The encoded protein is CASSEAVSGNTIYF.

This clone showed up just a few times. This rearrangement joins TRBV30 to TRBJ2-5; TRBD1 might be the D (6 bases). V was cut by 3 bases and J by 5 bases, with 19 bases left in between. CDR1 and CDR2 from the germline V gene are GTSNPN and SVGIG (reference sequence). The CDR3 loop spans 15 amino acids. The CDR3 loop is CAWRQGFGPLETQYF. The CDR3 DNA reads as TGTGCCTGGAGACAGGGCTTCGGGCCTCTTGAGACCCAGTACTTC.

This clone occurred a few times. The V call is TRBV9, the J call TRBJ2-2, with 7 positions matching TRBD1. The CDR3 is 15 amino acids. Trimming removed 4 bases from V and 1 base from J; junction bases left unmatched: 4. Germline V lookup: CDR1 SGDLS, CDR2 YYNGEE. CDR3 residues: CASSPWDRNTGELFF. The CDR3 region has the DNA TGTGCCAGCAGCCCCTGGGACAGGAACACCGGGGAGCTGTTTTTT.

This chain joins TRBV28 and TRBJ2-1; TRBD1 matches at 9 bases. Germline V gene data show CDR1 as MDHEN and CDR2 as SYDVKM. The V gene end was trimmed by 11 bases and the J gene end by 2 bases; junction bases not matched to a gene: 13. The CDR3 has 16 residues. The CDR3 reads CASWTGAYTAYNEQFF. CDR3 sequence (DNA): TGTGCCTCCTGGACAGGGGCCTATACGGCCTACAATGAGCAGTTCTTC. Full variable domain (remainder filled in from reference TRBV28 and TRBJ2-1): DVKVTQSSRYLVKRTGEKVFLECVQDMDHENMFWYRQDPGLGLRLIYFSYDVKMKEKGDIPEGYSVSREKKERFSLILESASTNQTSMYLCASWTGAYTAYNEQFFGPGTRLTVL.

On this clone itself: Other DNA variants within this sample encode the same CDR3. The CDR3: CASSRQGSYEQYV. The CDR3 DNA sequence: TGTGCCAGCTCGCGACAGGGCTCCTACGAGCAGTACGTC. This rearrangement joins TRBV18 to TRBJ2-7, with 7 bases that match TRBD1. After removal of 6 bases from V and 0 bases from J, the junction contained 2 bases not matched to a gene. Germline V gene lookup returns CDR1 KGHSH and CDR2 LQKENI. The CDR3 extends over 13 amino acids.

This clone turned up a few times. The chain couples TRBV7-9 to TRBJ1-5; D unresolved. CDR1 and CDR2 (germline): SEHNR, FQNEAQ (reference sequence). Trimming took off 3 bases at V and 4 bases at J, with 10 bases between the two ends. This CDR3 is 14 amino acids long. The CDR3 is CASSLEGFNQPQHF. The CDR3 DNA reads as TGTGCCAGCAGCTTGGAAGGCTTTAATCAGCCCCAGCATTTT.

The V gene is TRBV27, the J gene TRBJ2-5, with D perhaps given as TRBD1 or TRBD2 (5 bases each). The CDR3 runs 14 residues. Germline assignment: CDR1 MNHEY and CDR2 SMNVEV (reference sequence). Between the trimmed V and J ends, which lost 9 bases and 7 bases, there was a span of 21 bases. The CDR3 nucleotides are TGTGCCAGTAAAACAGCCCGGGACGGCCTGACCCAGTACTTC. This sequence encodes CASKTARDGLTQYF.

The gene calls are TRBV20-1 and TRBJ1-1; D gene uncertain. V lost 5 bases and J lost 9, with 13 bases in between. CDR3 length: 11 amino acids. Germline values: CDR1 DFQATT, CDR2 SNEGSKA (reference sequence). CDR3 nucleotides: TGCAGTGCTTCGCCCGGGGAACAAGCTTTCTTT. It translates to CSASPGEQAFF.

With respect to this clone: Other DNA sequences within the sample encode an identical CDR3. The CDR3 DNA reads TGTGCCAGCAGCTTGAGCGGCTCCTACAATGAGCAGTTCTTC. Amino acid sequence: CASSLSGSYNEQFF. This chain uses TRBV7-2 with TRBJ2-1; possibly TRBD2 for D (5 bases). From germline, CDR1 is SGHTA and CDR2 FQGNSA. The CDR3 covers 14 residues. V shed 3 bases and J shed 0 bases, with 6 bases lying between them.

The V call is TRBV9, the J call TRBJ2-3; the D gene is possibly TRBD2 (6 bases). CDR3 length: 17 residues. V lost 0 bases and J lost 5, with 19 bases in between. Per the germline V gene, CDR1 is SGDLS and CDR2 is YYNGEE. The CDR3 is CASSVAPTGAEGDTQYF. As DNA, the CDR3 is TGTGCCAGCAGCGTAGCCCCCACGGGAGCGGAGGGAGATACGCAGTATTTT.

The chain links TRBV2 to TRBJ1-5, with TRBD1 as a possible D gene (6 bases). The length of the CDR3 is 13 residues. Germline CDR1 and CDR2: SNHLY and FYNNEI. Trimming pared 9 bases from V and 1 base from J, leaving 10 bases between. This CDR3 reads CASHRASNQPQHF. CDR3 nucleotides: TGTGCCAGTCACAGGGCCAGCAATCAGCCCCAGCATTTT. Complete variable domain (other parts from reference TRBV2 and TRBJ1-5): EPEVTQTPSHQVTQMGQEVILRCVPISNHLYFYWYRQILGQKVEFLVSFYNNEISEKSEIFDDQFSVERPDGSNFTLKIRSTKLEDSAMYFCASHRASNQPQHFGDGTRLSIL.

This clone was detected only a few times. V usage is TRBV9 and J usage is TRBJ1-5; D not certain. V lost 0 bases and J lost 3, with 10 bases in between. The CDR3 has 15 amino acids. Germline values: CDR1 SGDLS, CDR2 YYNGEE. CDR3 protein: CASSVGKASNQPQHF. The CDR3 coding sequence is TGTGCCAGCAGCGTAGGTAAGGCCTCCAATCAGCCCCAGCATTTT.

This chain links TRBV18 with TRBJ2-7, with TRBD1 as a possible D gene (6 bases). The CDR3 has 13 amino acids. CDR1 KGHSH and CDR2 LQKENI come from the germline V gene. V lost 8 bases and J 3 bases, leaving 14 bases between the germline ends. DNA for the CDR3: TGTGCCAGCGCCCGGGACACCTACTACGAGCAGTACGTC. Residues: CASARDTYYEQYV.

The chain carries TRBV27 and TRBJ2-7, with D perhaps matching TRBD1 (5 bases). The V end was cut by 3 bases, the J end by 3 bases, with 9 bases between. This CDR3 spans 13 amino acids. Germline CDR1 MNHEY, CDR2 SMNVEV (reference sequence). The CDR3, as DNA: TGTGCCAGCAGTTTTGACAGACACTACGAGCAGTACTTC. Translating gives CASSFDRHYEQYF.